This T cell receptor beta chain was recovered during a study of T cell repertoires in cytomegalovirus infection. Study summary: Peptides in the study included HLA-C-restricted and HLA-B-restricted CMV epitopes. Matching HLA type and CMV infection were both indicated by public TCR beta signatures.

About this clonotype: Its antigen is unknown.

Germline CDR1 LNHDA, CDR2 SQIVND (reference sequence). Deletions cut 8 bases from V and 2 bases from J, with 18 bases between. This CDR3 is 15 amino acids long. TCRdb recomputed calls from the reads with MiXCR, one row per CDR3 protein. The sample holds roughly 570,000 distinct CDR3 sequences, 40% seen once. Study-level findings and limits: Dominant in the ex vivo response were TCR beta clonotypes restricted by HLA-C and specific for CMV.

The chain is built from TRBV19 and TRBJ2-5; maybe TRBD2 (5 bases). This sample comprised cultured PBMCs, obtained from culture after CMV antigen stimulation. The sequence came from a human donor in good health (CMV status not recorded). Some clones in this sample may be carry-over from other donors' samples. This CDR3 is CASDLDAGRQETQYF. The DNA of the CDR3 is TGTGCCAGTGACTTAGACGCGGGTAGGCAAGAGACCCAGTACTTC.